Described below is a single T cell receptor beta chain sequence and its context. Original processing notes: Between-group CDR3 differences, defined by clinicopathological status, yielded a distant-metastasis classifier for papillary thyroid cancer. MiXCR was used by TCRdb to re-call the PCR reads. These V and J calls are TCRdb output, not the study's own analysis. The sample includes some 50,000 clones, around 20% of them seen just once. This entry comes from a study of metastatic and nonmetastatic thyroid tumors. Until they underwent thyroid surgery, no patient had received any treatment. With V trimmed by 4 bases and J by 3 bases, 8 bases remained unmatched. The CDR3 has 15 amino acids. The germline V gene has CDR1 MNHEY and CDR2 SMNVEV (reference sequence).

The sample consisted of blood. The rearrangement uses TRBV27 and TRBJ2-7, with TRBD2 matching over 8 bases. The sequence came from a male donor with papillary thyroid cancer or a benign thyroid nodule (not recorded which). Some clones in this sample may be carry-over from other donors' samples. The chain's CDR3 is CASSSLLAVLYEQYF. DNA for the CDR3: TGTGCCAGCAGTTCCCTACTAGCGGTACTCTACGAGCAGTACTTC.